A single sample is the source of the 7 T cell receptor beta chains below, sequenced in a study of blood T cell repertoires in COVID-19. This table comes from immunoSEQ multiplex PCR, and its TCRdb copy is limited to in-frame clones, with some not included. Of about 190,000 clones in the sample, roughly 88% were seen once. Sequenced sample: peripheral blood. All receptors come from a woman in her 30s with acute or convalescent COVID-19.

This clone has just one count. The chain joins TRBV27 to TRBJ1-5; D uncertain. CDR1 and CDR2 (germline): MNHEY, SMNVEV (reference sequence). The CDR3 spans 12 residues. V gave up 4 bases and J gave up 3 bases, with 4 bases separating them. CDR3 amino acids: CASSSLNQPQHF. Written as DNA, the CDR3 is TGTGCCAGCAGTTCACTCAATCAGCCCCAGCATTTT.

As regards this clone: At one end, the junction sequence differs from germline, possibly due to a read error. The V call is TRBV7-7, the J call TRBJ2-1, with TRBD2 matching 7 bases. Germline-derived CDR1 and CDR2 are SSHAT and FNYEAQ (reference sequence). The CDR3 length is 14 residues. DNA of the CDR3: TGTGCTAGCAGCTTAGAGGGACTATCGAATGAGCAGTTCTTC. It is translated as CASSLEGLSNEQFF.

This sequence joins TRBV5-6 and TRBJ2-2; 8 nucleotides agree with TRBD2. The CDR3 covers 15 residues. Unmatched junction bases numbered 5, after V lost 0 bases and J lost 7 bases. The V gene's germline CDR1 is SGHDT and CDR2 YYEEEE. The CDR3 loop is CASSLEREWDGELFF. The CDR3 nucleotides read TGTGCCAGCAGCTTGGAGCGGGAGTGGGACGGGGAGCTGTTTTTT.

This clone was found a few times. This sequence joins TRBV28 and TRBJ1-4; D is perhaps TRBD1 (6 bases). CDR1 and CDR2 (germline): MDHEN, SYDVKM. The CDR3 is 14 residues long. Trimming took 6 bases from V and 8 from J, leaving 16 bases between them. The CDR3 region has the DNA TGTGCCAGCAGATCTTGGACAGAGGGGGAAAAACTGTTTTTT. It translates to CASRSWTEGEKLFF.

In its sample, this clone was seen a few times. This chain links TRBV20-1 with TRBJ2-3, with unresolved D. Germline CDR1 is DFQATT and CDR2 is SNEGSKA (reference sequence). CDR3 length: 11 amino acids. Deletions cut 3 bases from V and 7 bases from J, with 8 bases between. The CDR3 sequence is CSASDFYTQYF. CDR3 nucleotide sequence: TGCAGTGCTAGTGACTTTTATACGCAGTATTTT.

This clone was counted between two and nine times. The chain has TRBV28 and TRBJ2-3; D is uncertain. The germline CDR1 and CDR2 sequences are MDHEN and SYDVKM. V was trimmed by 6 bases and J by 5 bases, leaving 12 bases between them. This CDR3 contains 13 residues. The CDR3 here is CASRARRQDTQYF. CDR3 DNA sequence: TGTGCCAGCAGGGCTAGAAGGCAAGATACGCAGTATTTT.

V usage is TRBV6-5 and J usage is TRBJ1-3, with D tentatively TRBD1 (6 bases). From germline, CDR1 is MNHEY and CDR2 SVGAGI. V lost 8 bases and J 2 bases, leaving 10 bases between the germline ends. The CDR3 is 13 residues long. The CDR3 is CASVRDTGNTIYF. The CDR3 bases are TGTGCCAGCGTACGGGACACTGGAAACACCATATATTTT.